Reported below is one T cell receptor beta chain. No antigen is known for it. These data are taken from a study of cytomegalovirus exposure and HLA in healthy donors. Study outcomes and limitations: Association with HLA alleles at 0.05 false discovery rate was found for 16,951 TCR beta sequences in a later analysis. Being productive about 87% or about 30% of the time was typical of most TCR beta V segments in an earlier analysis.

Each of the donors was a healthy bone marrow donor. J gave up 3 bases and V 3 bases, and 5 bases lay outside the gene matches. The CDR3 is 14 amino acids. CDR1 and CDR2 (germline): SGDLS, YYNGEE. The PCR employed 60 Vbeta primers together with 13 Jbeta primers. How the authors handled the data: The authors later counted some 76 million unique TCR beta chains, 9 million to 14 million of them shared. Method: immunoSEQ multiplex PCR; TCRdb's copy keeps in-frame clones and lacks some. V and J calls and clone size are given by that table; D and trimming were obtained from the DNA. The sample shows approximately 220,000 clones, 82% of them seen only once.

This rearrangement joins TRBV9 to TRBJ2-7; TRBD1 agrees at 8 bases. The clonotype comes from a man aged 35-49 years in good health and CMV-seropositive. Sequencing was carried out using PBMCs. The CDR3 DNA reads TGTGCCAGCAGCGAGGATGGGACAGGCTACGAGCAGTACTTC. As protein: CASSEDGTGYEQYF.